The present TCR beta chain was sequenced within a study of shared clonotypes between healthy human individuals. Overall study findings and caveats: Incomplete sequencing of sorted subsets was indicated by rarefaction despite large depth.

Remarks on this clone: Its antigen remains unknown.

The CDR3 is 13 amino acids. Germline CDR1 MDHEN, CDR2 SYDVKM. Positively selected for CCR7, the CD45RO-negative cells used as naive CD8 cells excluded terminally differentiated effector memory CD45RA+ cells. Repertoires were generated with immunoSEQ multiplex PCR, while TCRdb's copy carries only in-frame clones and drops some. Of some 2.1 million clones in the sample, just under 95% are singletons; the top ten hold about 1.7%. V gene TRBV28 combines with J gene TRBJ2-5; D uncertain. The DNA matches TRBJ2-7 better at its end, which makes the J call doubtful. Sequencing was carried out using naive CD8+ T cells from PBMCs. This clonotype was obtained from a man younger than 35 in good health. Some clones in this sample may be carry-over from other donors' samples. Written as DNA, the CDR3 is TGTGCCAGCAGCCCCGATTTAGGCTACGAGCAGTACTTC. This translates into CASSPDLGYEQYF.